The 17 T cell receptor beta chains below were found in one sample sequenced in a study of identical twins (dated by TCRdb to the mid-2010s). Libraries were prepared through 5' RACE. The reads were generated on an Illumina HiSeq 2000. The public reads were quality trimmed at Q25 with fastp and then assembled into clones with MiXCR by TCRdb, keeping productive beta chains. Rows with a matching CDR3 protein are joined into one entry that keeps the most common DNA and genes. In all, the sample holds about 900,000 distinct CDR3 sequences, and about 12% of those were seen once. The ten biggest clones cover about 1.6% of the sample. These records were also assigned to another study, of yellow fever vaccine responses in identical twins.

Sequencing was performed on PBMCs. The receptors derive from a woman aged 18-30 years in good health.

This clonotype was counted ten times or more. This chain links TRBV5-1 with TRBJ1-1; D is perhaps TRBD1 (5 bases). Germline CDR1 and CDR2: SGHRS and YFSETQ. The CDR3 contains 14 residues. The V end lost 4 bases, the J end lost 8 bases, and 18 bases lay between the germline ends. The CDR3 loop reads CASSLQGDGFEAFF. The CDR3 region has the DNA TGCGCCAGCAGCCTTCAGGGTGATGGGTTCGAAGCTTTCTTT.

The rearrangement uses TRBV11-2 and TRBJ1-1, with TRBD1 matching over 8 bases. The CDR3 has 18 amino acids. Germline-derived CDR1 and CDR2 are SGHAT and FQNNGV. V trimming: 5 bases; J trimming: 0 bases; junction bases outside the gene matches: 14. CDR3 sequence (DNA): TGTGCCAGCAGCCGAAAGGGGACAGGTGCTCTTCTGAACACTGAAGCTTTCTTT. Protein product: CASSRKGTGALLNTEAFF.

This clonotype was counted between two and nine times. The genes are TRBV28 and TRBJ2-1, with D possibly being TRBD1 or TRBD2 (5 bases each). V was pared by 7 bases and J by 4 bases, with 17 bases between. This CDR3 has 15 amino acids. Germline CDR1 MDHEN, CDR2 SYDVKM. The CDR3 region is CASTKTGGGYNEQFF. DNA for the CDR3: TGTGCCAGCACCAAAACGGGTGGGGGTTACAATGAGCAGTTCTTC.

This clonotype has just a few counts. A much larger clone lies a single base off, so this may be a read error. The chain recombines TRBV2 with TRBJ2-3, with D perhaps matching TRBD1 (5 bases). The CDR3 totals 12 residues. CDR1 and CDR2 from the germline V gene are SNHLY and FYNNEI. V lost 6 bases, J lost 4 bases, and 8 bases lay in between. CDR3 residues: CASSWGSDTQYF. CDR3 nucleotides: TGTGCCAGCAGCTGGGGCTCAGATACGCAGTATTTT.

This clonotype was found a few times. The chain has TRBV3-1 and TRBJ1-1; 8 nucleotides align to TRBD1. CDR3 size: 16 residues. Per germline, CDR1 LGHDT and CDR2 YNNKEL (reference sequence). The trim removed 4 bases at V and 4 bases at J, leaving 11 bases unmatched. CDR3 nucleotides: TGTGCCAGCAGCCGAACCGGGACAGGTGGGAGCACTGAAGCTTTCTTT. Its translation is CASSRTGTGGSTEAFF.

This clonotype was counted at least ten times. The rearrangement links TRBV5-5 to TRBJ2-6, with 10 positions matching TRBD2. CDR3 length equals 16 residues. Trimming at V came to 2 bases and at J to 2 bases, leaving 1 base not matched to a gene. CDR1 is SGHKS and CDR2 is YYEKEE in the germline V gene (reference sequence). The CDR3 DNA sequence: TGTGCCAGCAGCTTAGCGGGGGGGCCTGGGGCCAACGTCCTGACTTTC. Residues: CASSLAGGPGANVLTF.

This clonotype was observed a handful of times. V usage is TRBV10-3 and J usage is TRBJ2-7, with 9 bases identical to TRBD2. CDR3 size: 17 residues. Germline loops: CDR1 ENHRY, CDR2 SYGVKD. Trimming removed 5 bases from V and 9 bases from J; junction bases left unmatched: 20. CDR3 bases: TGTGCCATCAGTAGAAATGCGGGACTAGCCAAACCCTCCGTGCAGTACTTC. It encodes CAISRNAGLAKPSVQYF.

This chain joins TRBV9 and TRBJ2-3; D tentatively reads TRBD1 or TRBD2 (5 bases each). Trimming took off 3 bases at V and 1 base at J, with 18 bases between the two ends. The CDR3 is 17 residues long. Germline values: CDR1 SGDLS, CDR2 YYNGEE. The CDR3 here is CASSAKSPGDGTDTQYF. Here the CDR3 DNA reads TGTGCCAGCAGCGCCAAATCGCCTGGGGACGGCACAGATACGCAGTATTTT.

This clonotype was counted many times. The J gene is TRBJ1-1, the V gene TRBV20-1; D remains unclear. Between the trimmed V and J ends, which lost 0 bases and 9 bases, there was a span of 14 bases. Germline CDR1 is DFQATT and CDR2 is SNEGSKA (reference sequence). The CDR3 spans 13 residues. This CDR3 reads CSAREGYAAQAFF. In nucleotides, the CDR3 is TGCAGTGCTAGAGAGGGATACGCCGCCCAAGCTTTCTTT.

This clonotype has ten or more counts. The rearrangement uses TRBV5-1 and TRBJ1-1; no clear D. The CDR3 spans 14 residues. Germline values: CDR1 SGHRS, CDR2 YFSETQ. Trimming took off 7 bases at V and 0 bases at J, with 13 bases between the two ends. The CDR3 spells CASVASELNTEAFF. The DNA of the CDR3 is TGCGCCAGCGTGGCGTCAGAATTGAACACTGAAGCTTTCTTT.

The rearrangement uses TRBV7-3 and TRBJ2-7, with D perhaps TRBD1 (5 bases). The germline V gene has CDR1 SGHTA and CDR2 FQGTGA. V was trimmed by 2 bases and J by 2 bases, leaving 16 bases between them. There are 16 residues in the CDR3. In DNA, the CDR3 is TGTGCCAGCAGCTTATTCAGGGCTGAACCTCCCTACGAGCAGTACTTC. Protein: CASSLFRAEPPYEQYF.

This clonotype was seen a handful of times. The V and J genes are TRBV4-1 and TRBJ1-6; D ambiguous. Between the trimmed V and J ends, which lost 1 base and 8 bases, there was a span of 9 bases. From germline, CDR1 is MGHRA and CDR2 YSYEKL. The CDR3 is made up of 14 amino acids. CDR3 sequence: CASSQGELDSPLHF. CDR3 coding DNA: TGCGCCAGCAGCCAAGGGGAATTGGATTCACCCCTCCACTTT.

This clonotype came up many times. The CDR3 reads CASSGPYARYNEQFF. The CDR3, as DNA: TGTGCCAGCAGTGGCCCATACGCTCGTTACAATGAGCAGTTCTTC. The rearrangement uses TRBV12-3 or TRBV12-4 and TRBJ2-1; D is unresolved. The CDR3 totals 15 residues. Trimming shortened V by 5 bases and J by 4 bases, and 15 bases separated the two germline ends.

This clonotype showed up just a few times. The chain carries TRBV5-1 and TRBJ2-7, with 12 bases that match TRBD2. Trimming at V came to 4 bases and at J to 5 bases, leaving 16 bases not matched to a gene. The CDR3 is 18 amino acids. Germline lookup yields CDR1 SGHRS and CDR2 YFSETQ. The CDR3 nucleotides are TGCGCCAGCAGCCGTACTGGGAAGACTAGCGGGAGATCAGACGAGCAGTACTTC. It encodes CASSRTGKTSGRSDEQYF.

This clonotype came up a few times. J is TRBJ1-2 and V is TRBV20-1, with D uncertain. V was pared by 4 bases and J by 4 bases, with 10 bases between. Germline V lookup: CDR1 DFQATT, CDR2 SNEGSKA (reference sequence). This CDR3 region has 12 residues. In DNA form, the CDR3 reads TGCAGTGCTAAAAGATTCATCTATGGCTACACCTTC. This codes for CSAKRFIYGYTF.

This clonotype was found a few times. The rearrangement links TRBV4-1 to TRBJ2-3; weak D call: TRBD2 (6 bases). CDR3 length equals 16 residues. V lost 1 base and J lost 2, with 13 bases in between. The V gene's germline CDR1 is MGHRA and CDR2 YSYEKL. The CDR3 protein is CASSQVVGGFTDTQYF. The CDR3 DNA sequence: TGCGCCAGCAGCCAAGTTGTGGGAGGTTTCACAGATACGCAGTATTTT.

This clonotype was counted at least ten times. The chain uses TRBV10-3 and TRBJ1-6; no firm D call. From germline, CDR1 is ENHRY and CDR2 SYGVKD. This CDR3 comprises 14 residues. Trimming removed 2 bases at V and 6 bases at J, with 8 bases between. The CDR3 protein is CAISETGGNSPLHF. CDR3 DNA sequence: TGTGCCATCAGTGAGACGGGAGGTAATTCACCCCTCCACTTT.